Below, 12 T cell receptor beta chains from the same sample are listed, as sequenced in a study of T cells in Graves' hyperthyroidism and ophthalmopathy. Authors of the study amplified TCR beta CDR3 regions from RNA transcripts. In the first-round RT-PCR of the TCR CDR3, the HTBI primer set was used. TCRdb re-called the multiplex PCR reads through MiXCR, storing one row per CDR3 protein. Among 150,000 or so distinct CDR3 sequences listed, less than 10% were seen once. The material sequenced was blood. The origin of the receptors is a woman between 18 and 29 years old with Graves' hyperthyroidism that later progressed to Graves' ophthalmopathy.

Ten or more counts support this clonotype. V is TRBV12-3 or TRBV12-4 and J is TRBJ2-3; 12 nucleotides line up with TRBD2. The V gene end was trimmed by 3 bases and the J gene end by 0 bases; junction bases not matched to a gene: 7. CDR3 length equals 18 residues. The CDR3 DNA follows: TGTGCCAGCAGTTTTGGGCTAGCGGGGGGGCCCAGCACAGATACGCAGTATTTT. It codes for CASSFGLAGGPSTDTQYF.

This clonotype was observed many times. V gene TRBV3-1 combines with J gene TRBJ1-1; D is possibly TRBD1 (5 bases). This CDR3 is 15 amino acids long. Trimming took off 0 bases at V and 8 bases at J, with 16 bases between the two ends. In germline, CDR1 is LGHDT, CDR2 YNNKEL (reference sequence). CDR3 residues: CASSQDEQGSSEAFF. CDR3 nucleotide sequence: TGTGCCAGCAGCCAAGATGAGCAGGGCTCATCCGAAGCTTTCTTT.

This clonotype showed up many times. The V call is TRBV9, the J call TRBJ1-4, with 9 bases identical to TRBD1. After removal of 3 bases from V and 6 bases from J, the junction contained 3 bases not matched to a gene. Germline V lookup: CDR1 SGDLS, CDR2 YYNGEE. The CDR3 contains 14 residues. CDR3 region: CASSAGQGYEKLFF. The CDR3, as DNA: TGTGCCAGCAGCGCGGGACAGGGATATGAAAAACTGTTTTTT.

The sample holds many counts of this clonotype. CDR3 in amino acids: CASSYTWDLLIGQFF. The CDR3, as DNA: TGTGCCAGCAGTTACACTTGGGACCTTTTAATAGGGCAGTTCTTC. The chain uses TRBV6-2 or TRBV6-3 and TRBJ2-1; D could derive from TRBD1 or TRBD2 (5 bases each). V shed 2 bases and J shed 12 bases, with 20 bases lying between them. CDR3 length: 15 residues. Germline V gene data show CDR1 as MNHEY and CDR2 as SVGEGT.

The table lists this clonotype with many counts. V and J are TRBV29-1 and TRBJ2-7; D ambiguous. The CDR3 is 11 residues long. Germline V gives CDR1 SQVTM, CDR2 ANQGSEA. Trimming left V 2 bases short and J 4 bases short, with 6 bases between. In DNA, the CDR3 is TGCAGCGTTGAACAGGAGTACGAGCAGTACTTC. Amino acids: CSVEQEYEQYF.

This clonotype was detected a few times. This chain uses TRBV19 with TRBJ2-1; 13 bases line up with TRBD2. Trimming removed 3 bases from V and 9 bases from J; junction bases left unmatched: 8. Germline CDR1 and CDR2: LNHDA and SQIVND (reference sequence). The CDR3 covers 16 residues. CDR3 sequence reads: CASSISLAGGQGEQFF. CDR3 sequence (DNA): TGTGCCAGTAGTATTTCACTAGCGGGGGGGCAGGGTGAGCAGTTCTTC.

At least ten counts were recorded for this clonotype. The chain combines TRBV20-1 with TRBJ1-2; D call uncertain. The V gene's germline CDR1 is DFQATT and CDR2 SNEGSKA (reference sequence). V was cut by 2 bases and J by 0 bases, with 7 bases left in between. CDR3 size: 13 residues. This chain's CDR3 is CSARLAANYGYTF. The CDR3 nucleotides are TGCAGTGCTAGACTGGCTGCTAACTATGGCTACACCTTC.

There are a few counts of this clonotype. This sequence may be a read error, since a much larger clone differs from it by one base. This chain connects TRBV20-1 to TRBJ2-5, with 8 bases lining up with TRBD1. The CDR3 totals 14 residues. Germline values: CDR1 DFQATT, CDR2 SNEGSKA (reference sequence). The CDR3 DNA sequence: TGCAGTGCTACTACAGGGGGAGCCCAAGAGCCCCAGTACTTC. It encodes CSATTGGAQEPQYF.

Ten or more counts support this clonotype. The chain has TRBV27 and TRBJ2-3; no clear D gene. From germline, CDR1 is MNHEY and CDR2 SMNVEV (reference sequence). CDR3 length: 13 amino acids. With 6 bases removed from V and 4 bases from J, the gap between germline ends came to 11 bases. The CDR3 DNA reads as TGTGCCAGCAGCCTTCCGCGTGCAGATACGCAGTATTTT. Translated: CASSLPRADTQYF.

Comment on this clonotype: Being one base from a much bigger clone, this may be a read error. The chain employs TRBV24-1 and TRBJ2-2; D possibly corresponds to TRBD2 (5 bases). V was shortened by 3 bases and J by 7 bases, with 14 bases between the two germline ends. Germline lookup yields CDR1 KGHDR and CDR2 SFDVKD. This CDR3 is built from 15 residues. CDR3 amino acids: CATSDPWPEGGELFF. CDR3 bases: TGTGCCACCAGTGATCCCTGGCCCGAGGGCGGGGAGCTGTTTTTT.

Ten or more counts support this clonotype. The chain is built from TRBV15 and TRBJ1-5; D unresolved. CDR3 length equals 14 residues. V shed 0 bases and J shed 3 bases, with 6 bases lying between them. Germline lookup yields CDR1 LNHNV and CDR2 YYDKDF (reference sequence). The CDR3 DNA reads TGTGCCACCAGCAGAGACAGTGTCAATCAGCCCCAGCATTTT. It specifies CATSRDSVNQPQHF.

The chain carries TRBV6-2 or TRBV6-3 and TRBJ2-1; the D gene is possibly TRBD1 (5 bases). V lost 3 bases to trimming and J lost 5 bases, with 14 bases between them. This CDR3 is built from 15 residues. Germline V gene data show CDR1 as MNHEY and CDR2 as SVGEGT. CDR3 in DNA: TGTGCCAGCAGTTATGGTAGGGGTTTAGACAATGAGCAGTTCTTC. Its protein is CASSYGRGLDNEQFF.